These 19 T cell receptor beta chains were all obtained from the same sample, sequenced in a study of blood T cell repertoires in COVID-19. The protocol was immunoSEQ multiplex PCR, while the TCRdb copy is restricted to in-frame clones and leaves out a portion. The sample consists of some 87,000 clones, 89% of them appearing once. The source material was peripheral blood. Source of these receptors: a woman in her 70s with acute or convalescent COVID-19.

This clone was picked up one time. This sequence joins TRBV7-9 and TRBJ2-7; D uncertain. V was shortened by 1 base and J by 4 bases, with 8 bases between the two germline ends. Germline V gives CDR1 SEHNR, CDR2 FQNEAQ (reference sequence). There are 13 residues in the CDR3. CDR3 in amino acids: CASSLVNSYEQYV. DNA of the CDR3: TGTGCCAGCAGCTTAGTGAACAGTTACGAGCAGTACGTC.

The J gene is TRBJ1-4, the V gene TRBV10-1; 7 bases fit TRBD1. This CDR3 contains 16 residues. Trimming cost V 3 bases and J 8 bases; bases outside gene matches: 12. Germline V gene lookup returns CDR1 WNHNN and CDR2 SYGVQD (reference sequence). CDR3 nucleotide sequence: TGCGCCAGCAGTGAAATACGGACAGGCGGTATAGAAAAACTGTTTTTT. Amino acids: CASSEIRTGGIEKLFF.

The rearrangement links TRBV10-3 to TRBJ2-5; maybe TRBD2 (6 bases). The CDR3 extends over 15 amino acids. Germline V gives CDR1 ENHRY, CDR2 SYGVKD. V was cut by 2 bases and J by 2 bases, with 12 bases left in between. The CDR3: CAISERAGIQETQYF. As DNA, the CDR3 is TGTGCCATCAGTGAGCGGGCGGGGATTCAAGAGACCCAGTACTTC.

The gene calls are TRBV6-2 or TRBV6-3 and TRBJ2-3, with TRBD2 matching 7 bases. This CDR3 region has 14 residues. Losses at the gene ends were 2 bases for V and 5 bases for J; bases not matched to a gene: 4. CDR1 and CDR2 from the germline V gene are MNHEY and SVGEGT. CDR3 amino acids: CASSYRGGGDTQYF. CDR3 sequence (DNA): TGTGCCAGCAGTTACCGGGGCGGGGGAGATACGCAGTATTTT.

The chain joins TRBV7-2 to TRBJ1-6, with D possibly being TRBD1 (6 bases). Germline V gives CDR1 SGHTA, CDR2 FQGNSA. Trimming took off 5 bases at V and 3 bases at J, with 14 bases between the two ends. There are 16 residues in the CDR3. The CDR3 protein is CASSPQGPGYNSPLHF. Written as DNA, the CDR3 is TGTGCCAGCAGCCCCCAGGGGCCGGGCTATAATTCACCCCTCCACTTT. Drawing the rest from reference TRBV7-2 and TRBJ1-6, the complete variable domain is GAGVSQSPSNKVTEKGKDVELRCDPISGHTALYWYRQSLGQGLEFLIYFQGNSAPDKSGLPSDRFSAERTGGSVSTLTIQRTQQEDSAVYLCASSPQGPGYNSPLHFGNGTRLTVT.

The gene calls are TRBV5-6 and TRBJ1-1, with D maybe TRBD1 (5 bases). This CDR3 contains 14 residues. Germline CDR1 and CDR2: SGHDT and YYEEEE. The V end was cut by 1 base, the J end by 0 bases, with 7 bases between. CDR3 sequence reads: CASSLNRLNTEAFF. CDR3 nucleotide sequence: TGTGCCAGCAGCTTGAACAGGTTGAACACTGAAGCTTTCTTT. The complete variable domain, with remaining parts taken from reference TRBV5-6 and TRBJ1-1, reads DAGVTQSPTHLIKTRGQQVTLRCSPKSGHDTVSWYQQALGQGPQFIFQYYEEEERQRGNFPDRFSGHQFPNYSSELNVNALLLGDSALYLCASSLNRLNTEAFFGQGTRLTVV.

This rearrangement joins TRBV28 to TRBJ1-1, with TRBD1 matching over 9 bases. The CDR3 has 15 amino acids. Germline assignment: CDR1 MDHEN and CDR2 SYDVKM. V shed 5 bases, J shed 6 bases, and the junction held 10 bases outside the gene matches. This CDR3 is CASSNRNRGLPEAFF. The CDR3, as DNA: TGTGCCAGCAGTAACAGAAACAGGGGGCTACCTGAAGCTTTCTTT.

The CDR3 spells CASSQATGGGGYTF. The CDR3 DNA reads TGTGCCAGCAGCCAAGCGACAGGGGGTGGTGGCTACACCTTC. The V and J genes are TRBV5-4 and TRBJ1-2, with TRBD1 identical over 9 bases. Germline values: CDR1 SGHNT, CDR2 YYREEE (reference sequence). Trimming removed 4 bases from V and 7 bases from J; junction bases left unmatched: 8. The CDR3 contains 14 residues.

The chain uses TRBV18 and TRBJ1-4, with a possible D match to TRBD1 (6 bases). V shed 1 base and J shed 14 bases, with 11 bases lying between them. Germline V gene sequence: CDR1 KGHSH, CDR2 LQKENI. This CDR3 spans 12 amino acids. The CDR3 nucleotides read TGTGCCAGCTCACCACAGGGGGTCCACCTGTTTTTT. It yields the protein CASSPQGVHLFF.

The chain carries TRBV15 and TRBJ2-1; D is perhaps TRBD2 (7 bases). From germline, CDR1 is LNHNV and CDR2 YYDKDF (reference sequence). The V and J ends lost 0 bases and 9 bases respectively, with 21 bases between them. CDR3 length: 17 amino acids. CDR3: CATSRDERRGGQGEQFF. CDR3 nucleotides: TGTGCCACCAGCAGAGATGAAAGGAGGGGGGGCCAAGGTGAGCAGTTCTTC.

This clone was recorded only once. The rearrangement uses TRBV5-4 and TRBJ1-6; TRBD1 might be the D (5 bases). Per the germline V gene, CDR1 is SGHNT and CDR2 is YYREEE (reference sequence). V was cut by 3 bases and J by 7 bases, with 11 bases left in between. This CDR3 is built from 14 residues. For the CDR3, the DNA is TGTGCCAGCAGCTGGGGCTACCTAAATTCACCCCTCCACTTT. This sequence encodes CASSWGYLNSPLHF.

The rearrangement uses TRBV21-1 and TRBJ2-7; the table gives TRBD2 as D, unverified against the DNA. TRBV21-1 is reported as a pseudogene. CDR3 size: 13 residues. The CDR3: CASLRGKTYEQYV. The DNA of the CDR3 is TGTGCCAGCCTTAGAGGGAAAACCTACGAGCAGTACGTC.

This chain uses TRBV6-6 with TRBJ2-1; 8 positions agree with TRBD1. Germline CDR1 is MNHNY and CDR2 is SVGAGI (reference sequence). This CDR3 is 14 amino acids long. J was trimmed by 7 bases and V by 7 bases; bases with no gene match: 9. Written as DNA, the CDR3 is TGTGCCAGCACAGAGGACAGGGTAATGAATGAGCAGTTCTTC. Protein: CASTEDRVMNEQFF.

The gene calls are TRBV5-5 and TRBJ2-3; the D is unclear. CDR3 length equals 16 residues. CDR1 is SGHKS and CDR2 is YYEKEE in the germline V gene (reference sequence). Trimming stripped 1 base from V and 3 bases from J, with 15 bases between. The CDR3 nucleotides read TGTGCCAGCAGCTTGTTTGCGGCCCTCTATACAGATACGCAGTATTTT. Residues: CASSLFAALYTDTQYF.

The chain uses TRBV5-4 and TRBJ2-5, with 10 bases aligning to TRBD1. This CDR3 has 14 residues. V shed 0 bases, J shed 5 bases, and the junction held 1 base outside the gene matches. Germline CDR1 reads SGHNT; CDR2 reads YYREEE (reference sequence). The CDR3 spells CASSLVTGGETQYF. As DNA, the CDR3 is TGTGCCAGCAGCTTGGTGACAGGGGGCGAGACCCAGTACTTC.

J is TRBJ2-5 and V is TRBV27; 7 bases are a match to TRBD2. The CDR3 is 14 amino acids. The trim removed 7 bases at V and 2 bases at J, leaving 7 bases unmatched. Germline V gene sequence: CDR1 MNHEY, CDR2 SMNVEV (reference sequence). CDR3 protein: CASMMRGKQETQYF. The CDR3 DNA is TGTGCCAGCATGATGCGGGGGAAACAAGAGACCCAGTACTTC.

The chain uses TRBV5-1 and TRBJ1-1; a possible D gene is TRBD1 (6 bases). CDR1 and CDR2 (germline): SGHRS, YFSETQ. CDR3 length: 14 residues. Trimming stripped 1 base from V and 1 base from J, with 8 bases between. The CDR3: CASSLQQGNTEAFF. CDR3 DNA: TGCGCCAGCAGCTTGCAACAGGGGAACACTGAAGCTTTCTTT.

The chain is built from TRBV15 and TRBJ2-5; 10 nucleotides match TRBD1. Trimming removed 6 bases from V and 5 bases from J; junction bases left unmatched: 6. Per germline, CDR1 LNHNV and CDR2 YYDKDF (reference sequence). The CDR3 runs to 14 residues. CDR3 region: CATSRTGGGETQYF. The CDR3 nucleotides read TGTGCCACCAGTCGGACAGGGGGAGGTGAGACCCAGTACTTC.

The genes are TRBV6-1 and TRBJ2-7, with TRBD2 identical over 9 bases. Germline values: CDR1 MNHNS, CDR2 SASEGT. V lost 2 bases and J lost 2; bases outside the gene matches: 16. This CDR3 contains 19 residues. In nucleotides, the CDR3 is TGTGCCAGCAGTGAACCCCGGGGTAGCGGGAGATCACGGGCCTACGAGCAGTACTTC. It codes for CASSEPRGSGRSRAYEQYF.